One sample yielded the 9 T cell receptor beta chains listed below, sequenced in a study of T cell clonality in common variable immunodeficiency. Overall study findings and caveats: Common variable immunodeficiency TCR beta sequences reportedly had fewer deletions and N-nucleotide insertions.

The assay was immunoSEQ multiplex PCR, and TCRdb's table has in-frame clones only and misses some. Recorded here are 30,000 to 40,000 clones, none singletons. The antigens for these receptors are not known. The sample was peripheral blood mononuclear cells. The receptors come from a human donor with common variable immunodeficiency.

This clone was detected only a few times. The CDR3 end is not reached by the read, which stops 3 residues before it; the germline J gene fills it in. V usage is TRBV2 and J usage is TRBJ2-3; 8 bases agree with TRBD1. Germline V gene data show CDR1 as SNHLY and CDR2 as FYNNEI. CDR3 length equals 16 residues. V trimming: 5 bases; J trimming: 3 bases; junction bases outside the gene matches: 10. The CDR3 region is CASSQWTGITTDTQYF. The CDR3 DNA, read in part, is TGTGCCAGCAGTCAGTGGACAGGGATAACGACAGATACG.

This clone appeared many times. The read ends 3 residues shy of where the CDR3 ends; the end is completed using the germline J gene. V usage is TRBV20-1 and J usage is TRBJ2-3; 8 bases are a match to TRBD2. Unmatched junction bases numbered 12, after V lost 3 bases and J lost 4 bases. In germline, CDR1 is DFQATT, CDR2 SNEGSKA (reference sequence). This CDR3 has 16 residues. The sequenced CDR3 bases are TGCAGTGCTAGGACCTCGGGACTAGGAGGACCAGATACG. Protein: CSARTSGLGGPDT. The full CDR3 protein reads CSARTSGLGGPDTQYF.

This clone was picked up many times. The read ends 3 residues shy of where the CDR3 ends; the end is completed using the germline J gene. The chain has TRBV6-2 or TRBV6-3 and TRBJ2-3, with 7 positions matching TRBD2. The ends lost 6 bases at V and 3 bases at J; junction bases unmatched: 9. The CDR3 is 15 amino acids. From germline, CDR1 is MNHEY and CDR2 SVGEGT. The CDR3 bases that were read are TGTGCCAGCAGCCAGAGCGGGATTCGTACAGATACG. It encodes CASSQSGIRTDT. The complete CDR3 reads CASSQSGIRTDTQYF.

The table lists this clone with a few counts. The part of the CDR3 DNA that was read is TGTGCCAGCAGCTCTAGACTAGCGGCATCCTACGAG. Translated, it gives CASSSRLAASYE. The complete CDR3 protein is CASSSRLAASYEQYF. The chain employs TRBV7-3 and TRBJ2-7; 9 positions agree with TRBD2. The read gets to within 3 residues of the CDR3 end, and the germline J gene fills in the rest. Germline V gene sequence: CDR1 SGHTA, CDR2 FQGTGA. Trimming took 4 bases from V and 1 from J; bases not matched to a gene: 5. The CDR3 spans 15 residues.

This clone was seen ten or more times. The CDR3 end is not reached by the read, which stops 3 residues before it; the germline J gene fills it in. J is TRBJ2-3 and V is TRBV30; 7 bases map to TRBD2. After removal of 3 bases from V and 6 bases from J, the junction contained 6 bases not matched to a gene. The length of the CDR3 is 13 residues. CDR1 and CDR2 (germline): GTSNPN, SVGIG (reference sequence). CDR3 sequence: CAWSGGILDTQYF. The sequenced part of the CDR3 DNA is TGTGCCTGGAGCGGGGGGATACTCGATACG.

This clone was detected ten times or more. Coverage ceases 3 residues before the CDR3 finishes, and the germline J gene fills in the end. The chain uses TRBV5-5 and TRBJ2-4; no firm D call. V lost 0 bases, J lost 0 bases, and 7 bases lay in between. The CDR3 spans 15 residues. Germline assignment: CDR1 SGHKS and CDR2 YYEKEE (reference sequence). CDR3 loop: CASSLEGLAKNIQYF. CDR3 DNA, as far as it was read: TGTGCCAGCAGCTTGGAGGGTTTAGCCAAAAACATT.

To note about this clone: Read coverage stops 3 residues before the CDR3 terminus; the germline J gene supplies the remainder. The chain recombines TRBV7-9 with TRBJ1-1; 9 bases align to TRBD1. The CDR3 extends over 14 amino acids. With 4 bases clipped from V and 4 bases from J, the junction kept 4 bases outside the gene matches. Germline CDR1 is SEHNR and CDR2 is FQNEAQ (reference sequence). CDR3 residues: CASSSYRGRTEAFF. CDR3 DNA (partial): TGTGCCAGCAGCTCCTACAGGGGGCGCACTGAA.

Concerning this clone: The read terminates 3 residues ahead of where the CDR3 ends, so the germline J gene completes it. The J gene is TRBJ1-3, the V gene TRBV30, with D tentatively TRBD1 (6 bases). The V gene's germline CDR1 is GTSNPN and CDR2 SVGIG (reference sequence). The CDR3 consists of 13 residues. Trimming pared 4 bases from V and 2 bases from J, leaving 9 bases between. CDR3 region: CAWNWGPGNTIYF. CDR3 bases read: TGTGCCTGGAATTGGGGGCCTGGAAACACC.

This clone was seen a handful of times. The read ends 3 residues shy of where the CDR3 ends; the end is completed using the germline J gene. The chain joins TRBV18 to TRBJ2-1, with 8 bases matching TRBD1. The V segment lost 1 base and the J segment 3 bases; nucleotides outside the gene matches: 2. The CDR3 is 15 amino acids. Germline-derived CDR1 and CDR2 are KGHSH and LQKENI. The CDR3 protein is CASSPRGQVYNEQFF. The DNA read from the CDR3 is TGTGCCAGCTCACCACGGGGACAGGTCTACAATGAG.